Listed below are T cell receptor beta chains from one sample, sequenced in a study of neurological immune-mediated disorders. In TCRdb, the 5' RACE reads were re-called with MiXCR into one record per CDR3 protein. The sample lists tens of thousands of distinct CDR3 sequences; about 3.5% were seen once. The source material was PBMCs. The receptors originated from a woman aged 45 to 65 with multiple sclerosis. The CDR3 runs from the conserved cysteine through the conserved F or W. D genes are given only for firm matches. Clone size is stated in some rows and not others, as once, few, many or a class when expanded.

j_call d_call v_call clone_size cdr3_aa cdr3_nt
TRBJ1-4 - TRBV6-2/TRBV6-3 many CASRTVSGGEKLFF TGTGCCAGCCGGACCGTCTCAGGAGGTGAAAAACTGTTTTTT
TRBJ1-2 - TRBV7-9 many CASSSRDQGSYGYTF TGTGCCAGCAGCTCCCGGGATCAGGGTAGCTATGGCTACACCTTC
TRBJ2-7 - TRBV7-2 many CASSGPPTGREQYF TGTGCCAGCAGCGGCCCACCGACGGGCCGCGAGCAGTACTTC
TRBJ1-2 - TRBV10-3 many CAIGEGNYGYTF TGTGCCATCGGTGAGGGAAACTATGGCTACACCTTC
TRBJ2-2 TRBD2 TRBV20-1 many CSASPGGRGRGYTGELFF TGCAGTGCTAGCCCCGGCGGCAGAGGGAGGGGTTACACCGGGGAGCTGTTTTTT
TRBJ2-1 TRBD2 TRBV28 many CASSPREIVYNEQFF TGTGCCAGCAGTCCGCGGGAGATCGTTTACAATGAGCAGTTCTTC
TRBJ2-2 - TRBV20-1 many CSESLGNTGELFF TGCAGTGAGTCCCTAGGGAACACCGGGGAGCTGTTTTTT
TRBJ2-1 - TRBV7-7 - CASSAGRSTTEQFF TGTGCTAGCAGCGCGGGACGTTCTACAACTGAGCAGTTCTTC
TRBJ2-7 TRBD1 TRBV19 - CASSLQGKGEQYF TGTGCCAGTAGCCTACAGGGGAAGGGCGAGCAGTACTTC
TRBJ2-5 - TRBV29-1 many CSVEKRVSETQYF TGCAGCGTCGAGAAGAGGGTATCAGAGACCCAGTACTTC
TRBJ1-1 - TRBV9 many CASSVEPKNTEAFF TGTGCCAGCAGCGTAGAACCGAAGAACACTGAAGCTTTCTTT
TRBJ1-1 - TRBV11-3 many CASSKDTLNTEAFF TGTGCCAGCAGCAAGGACACCTTGAACACTGAAGCTTTCTTT
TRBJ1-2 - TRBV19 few CASSMQVTLYGYTF TGTGCCAGTAGTATGCAGGTTACCCTCTATGGCTACACCTTC
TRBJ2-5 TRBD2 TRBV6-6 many CAGGEETQYF TGTGCCGGGGGGGAAGAGACCCAGTACTTC
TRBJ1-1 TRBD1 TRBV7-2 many CASSSMLGGFTEAFF TGTGCCAGCAGCTCCATGTTAGGGGGCTTCACTGAAGCTTTCTTT
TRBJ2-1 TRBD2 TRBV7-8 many CASSPLASGLEYNEQFF TGTGCCAGCAGCCCTCTCGCTTCAGGACTAGAGTACAATGAGCAGTTCTTC
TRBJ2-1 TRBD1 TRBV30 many CAWRRDRGELGMNEQFF TGTGCCTGGAGGAGAGACAGGGGGGAGCTTGGTATGAATGAGCAGTTCTTC
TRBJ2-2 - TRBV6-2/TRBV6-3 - CASSYSSGLANTGELFF TGTGCCAGCAGTTACTCATCTGGGTTGGCTAACACCGGGGAGCTGTTTTTT
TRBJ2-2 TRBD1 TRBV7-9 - CASSFPGQGPGELFF TGTGCCAGCAGCTTTCCGGGACAGGGTCCCGGGGAGCTGTTTTTT
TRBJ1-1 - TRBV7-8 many CASSSRENTEAFF TGTGCCAGCAGCTCCCGGGAGAACACTGAAGCTTTCTTT
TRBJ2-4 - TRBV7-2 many CASSPGQQIRNIQYF TGTGCCAGCAGCCCAGGACAGCAGATTCGAAACATTCAGTACTTC
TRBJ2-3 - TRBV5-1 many CASRLAADTQYF TGCGCCAGCCGGTTGGCGGCAGATACGCAGTATTTT
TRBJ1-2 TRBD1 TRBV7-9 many CASSLKGTGNYGYTF TGTGCCAGCAGCTTAAAGGGGACAGGGAACTATGGCTACACCTTC
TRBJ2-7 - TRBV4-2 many CASSPQVQGPGFYEQYF TGTGCCAGCAGCCCTCAAGTTCAGGGCCCTGGATTCTACGAGCAGTACTTC
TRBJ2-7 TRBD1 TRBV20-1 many CSASLTGPYEQYF TGCAGTGCTAGCTTGACAGGGCCCTACGAGCAGTACTTC
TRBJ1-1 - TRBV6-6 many CASSLAGHSGAEAFF TGTGCCAGCAGCCTCGCCGGGCACTCAGGGGCTGAAGCTTTCTTT
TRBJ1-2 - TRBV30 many CAWSVGFKGGYTF TGTGCCTGGAGTGTAGGATTTAAGGGGGGCTACACCTTC
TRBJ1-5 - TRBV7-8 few CASSLQNNQPQNF TGTGCCAGCAGCTTACAGAACAATCAGCCCCAGAATTTT
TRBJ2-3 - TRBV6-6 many CASSYVQASRTDTQYF TGTGCCAGCAGTTACGTCCAGGCCTCCCGCACAGATACGCAGTATTTT
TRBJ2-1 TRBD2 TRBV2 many CASSATSGAYNEQFF TGTGCCAGCAGTGCGACTAGCGGCGCCTACAATGAGCAGTTCTTC
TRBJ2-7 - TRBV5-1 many CASSVGGPGDEQYF TGCGCCAGCAGCGTCGGGGGGCCAGGCGACGAGCAGTACTTC
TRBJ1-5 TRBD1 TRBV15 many CATSRPGQGGNQPQHF TGTGCCACCAGCAGGCCGGGACAGGGAGGCAATCAGCCCCAGCATTTT
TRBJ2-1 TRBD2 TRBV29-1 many CSVEDRGGLSYNEQFF TGCAGCGTTGAAGATCGGGGGGGTCTCTCCTACAATGAGCAGTTCTTC
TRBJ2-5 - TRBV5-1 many CASSLGTVPGETQYF TGCGCCAGCAGCTTGGGGACAGTCCCGGGGGAGACCCAGTACTTC
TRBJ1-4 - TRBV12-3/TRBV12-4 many CASSFSLGNEKLFF TGTGCCAGCAGTTTTAGTCTGGGAAATGAAAAACTGTTTTTT
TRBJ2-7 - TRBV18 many CASSPSSHEQYF TGTGCCAGCTCACCATCCAGCCACGAGCAGTACTTC
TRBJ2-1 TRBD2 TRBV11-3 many CASSLERLAEMEQFF TGTGCCAGCAGCTTAGAACGGCTAGCGGAGATGGAGCAGTTCTTC
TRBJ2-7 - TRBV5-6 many CASSSQHYEQYF TGTGCCAGCAGCTCACAGCACTACGAGCAGTACTTC
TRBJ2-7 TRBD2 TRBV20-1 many CSARASGVPFYEQYF TGCAGTGCTAGGGCTAGCGGGGTACCCTTTTACGAGCAGTACTTC
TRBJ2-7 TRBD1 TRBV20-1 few CSASRGQRAYEQYF TGCAGTGCGTCCAGGGGACAGAGGGCCTACGAGCAGTACTTC
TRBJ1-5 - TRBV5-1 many CASSEWTGQPQNF TGCGCCAGCAGCGAGTGGACTGGTCAGCCCCAGAATTTT
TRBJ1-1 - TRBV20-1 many CSARQESFGNTEAFF TGCAGTGCTAGACAAGAAAGCTTCGGAAACACTGAAGCTTTCTTT
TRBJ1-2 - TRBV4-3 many CASSQDAGGGYTF TGCGCCAGCAGCCAAGATGCGGGTGGCGGCTACACCTTC
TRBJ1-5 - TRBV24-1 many CATSASNQPQHF TGTGCCACCAGTGCTAGCAATCAGCCCCAGCATTTT
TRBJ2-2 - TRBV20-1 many CSASRDTNTGELFF TGCAGTGCTAGTCGGGACACAAACACCGGGGAGCTGTTTTTT
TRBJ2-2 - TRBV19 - CARTGYDTGELFF TGTGCCAGAACAGGTTACGACACCGGGGAGCTGTTTTTT
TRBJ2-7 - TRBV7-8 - CASSLLVFHEQYF TGTGCCAGCAGCTTACTAGTGTTCCACGAGCAGTACTTC
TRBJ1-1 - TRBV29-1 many CSVTTGSTEAFF TGCAGCGTTACTACAGGGAGCACTGAAGCTTTCTTT
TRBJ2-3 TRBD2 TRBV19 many CASSIRRTSGLTSTDTQYF TGTGCCAGTAGTATTCGACGGACTAGCGGGCTTACTAGCACAGATACGCAGTATTTT
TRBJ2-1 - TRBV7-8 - CASSLPDWNEQFF TGTGCCAGCAGCTTACCCGATTGGAATGAGCAGTTCTTC
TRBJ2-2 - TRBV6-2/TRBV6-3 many CASSYSDTSNTGELFF TGTGCCAGCAGTTACTCCGACACCTCGAACACCGGGGAGCTGTTTTTT
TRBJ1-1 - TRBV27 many CASSSWQVGHTEAFF TGTGCCAGCAGTTCGTGGCAGGTGGGCCACACTGAAGCTTTCTTT
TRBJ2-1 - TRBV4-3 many CASSQRSGGPPYNEQFF TGCGCCAGCAGCCAAAGGTCCGGGGGGCCTCCCTACAATGAGCAGTTCTTC
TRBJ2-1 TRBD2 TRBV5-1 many CASSLVPAGGEQFF TGCGCCAGCAGCTTGGTCCCAGCGGGAGGTGAGCAGTTCTTC
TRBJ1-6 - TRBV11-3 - CASSLGGAKSPLNF TGTGCCAGCAGCTTAGGGGGCGCGAAGTCACCCCTCAACTTT